A single sample is the source of the 28 T cell receptor beta chains below, sequenced in a study of T cells expressing NK-cell markers. One entry per CDR3 protein, without DNA, is what TCRdb gives after re-calling the 5' RACE reads. With 300,000 to 500,000 distinct CDR3 sequences in the sample, the ten largest clones hold around 10%. Sequenced material: blood T cells: a sorted CD56 or NKG2C T cell subset, CD4+ or CD8+ T cells, or bulk PBMC T cells (not recorded which). The origin of the receptors is a woman aged 45-65 years in good health.

V gene TRBV27 combines with J gene TRBJ2-3; TCRdb names TRBD2, which stays unverified in the absence of DNA. Germline V CDR1 and CDR2: MNHEY, SMNVEV (reference sequence). The CDR3 contains 15 residues. The CDR3 region is CASSGLAEKRDTQYF.

This CDR3 reads CASSYSLLAGYNEQFF. The chain has TRBV6-6 and TRBJ2-1; the D call from TCRdb, TRBD2, cannot be confirmed without DNA. The CDR3 contains 16 residues. Germline V gives CDR1 MNHNY, CDR2 SVGAGI (reference sequence).

The chain couples TRBV12-3 or TRBV12-4 to TRBJ2-5. There are 15 residues in the CDR3. CDR3 loop: CASSLQSGFQETQYF.

The chain recombines TRBV29-1 with TRBJ2-3; the D gene TCRdb calls, TRBD1, cannot be checked with no DNA. This CDR3 is 16 amino acids long. CDR1 is SQVTM and CDR2 is ANQGSEA in the germline V gene. The CDR3 sequence: CSVLDPPGQIEDTQYF.

V usage is TRBV3-1 and J usage is TRBJ2-7. CDR3 length: 15 amino acids. Germline values: CDR1 LGHDT, CDR2 YNNKEL (reference sequence). The CDR3: CASSQGQDLSYEQYF.

The chain uses TRBV7-9 and TRBJ2-5; with no DNA, the TCRdb D assignment of TRBD1 cannot be verified. CDR1 is SEHNR and CDR2 is FQNEAQ in the germline V gene (reference sequence). This CDR3 comprises 14 residues. This CDR3 reads CASSSGQIQETQYF.

The chain has TRBV20-1 and TRBJ1-3. In germline, CDR1 is DFQATT, CDR2 SNEGSKA (reference sequence). The CDR3 loop spans 12 amino acids. CDR3 sequence reads: CSASGEDSTIYF.

J is TRBJ2-1 and V is TRBV15; no DNA is available, so the TRBD2 call from TCRdb remains unchecked. The CDR3 extends over 16 amino acids. The germline V gene encodes CDR1 LNHNV and CDR2 YYDKDF (reference sequence). Here the CDR3 reads CATSRRGRNSYNEQFF.

The genes are TRBV20-1 and TRBJ1-1. CDR1 and CDR2 (germline): DFQATT, SNEGSKA (reference sequence). This CDR3 has 11 amino acids. CDR3 sequence: CSATVGTEAFF.

This chain joins TRBV5-6 and TRBJ2-1. Germline V gene sequence: CDR1 SGHDT, CDR2 YYEEEE. The CDR3 totals 13 residues. The CDR3 is CASSLGKDNEQFF.

J is TRBJ2-5 and V is TRBV10-1; no DNA is available, so the TRBD1 call from TCRdb remains unchecked. Germline assignment: CDR1 WNHNN and CDR2 SYGVQD (reference sequence). The CDR3 contains 14 residues. The chain's CDR3 is CASRKDRGLETQYF.

This chain joins TRBV20-1 and TRBJ2-1; the D gene TCRdb calls, TRBD2, cannot be checked with no DNA. Germline CDR1 reads DFQATT; CDR2 reads SNEGSKA (reference sequence). The CDR3 loop spans 17 amino acids. CDR3 residues: CSARGLAGRSSYNEQFF.

The J gene is TRBJ2-3, the V gene TRBV6-4; with no DNA, the TCRdb D assignment of TRBD2 cannot be verified. This CDR3 spans 17 amino acids. Germline assignment: CDR1 MRHNA and CDR2 SNTAGT. CDR3 sequence: CASSPPRSLETTDTQYF.

This chain links TRBV5-1 with TRBJ2-5. Germline V CDR1 and CDR2: SGHRS, YFSETQ. This CDR3 is built from 14 residues. CDR3 sequence: CASSFKWTEETQYF.

The chain links TRBV5-1 to TRBJ2-1; TCRdb's D gene call, TRBD2, goes unchecked for lack of DNA. CDR3 length: 17 residues. Germline CDR1 reads SGHRS; CDR2 reads YFSETQ. CDR3 in amino acids: CASSSRPRGGSYNEQFF.

This chain uses TRBV7-2 with TRBJ1-1; TCRdb's D gene call, TRBD1, goes unchecked for lack of DNA. Per the germline V gene, CDR1 is SGHTA and CDR2 is FQGNSA. The CDR3 consists of 13 residues. The CDR3 protein is CASSLDPGAEAFF.

The chain links TRBV6-5 to TRBJ1-6. The CDR3 has 14 amino acids. The germline V gene encodes CDR1 MNHEY and CDR2 SVGAGI. The chain's CDR3 is CASSPRARFVPLHF.

This chain links TRBV29-1 with TRBJ1-1; TCRdb's D call of TRBD1 is untestable without DNA. Germline V lookup: CDR1 SQVTM, CDR2 ANQGSEA. This CDR3 region has 13 residues. The CDR3 loop is CSVLDRKNTEAFF.

This sequence joins TRBV4-2 and TRBJ2-4; TCRdb returns TRBD2, unconfirmable since there is no DNA. The germline V gene has CDR1 LGHNA and CDR2 YNFKEQ. The CDR3 has 15 residues. The CDR3: CASSQRLAGDDIQYF.

This chain joins TRBV7-9 and TRBJ1-2; TCRdb's assignment of TRBD1 cannot be checked, as there is no DNA. The CDR3 covers 13 residues. From germline, CDR1 is SEHNR and CDR2 FQNEAQ (reference sequence). CDR3: CASSLGQASGYTF.

The rearrangement joins TRBV12-3 or TRBV12-4 to TRBJ2-3; TCRdb outputs TRBD1, but without DNA this stays unchecked. This CDR3 spans 12 amino acids. The CDR3 is CASTLGAGTQYF.

The chain recombines TRBV20-1 with TRBJ2-4; the TRBD1 assignment by TCRdb is unverifiable without DNA. Germline-derived CDR1 and CDR2 are DFQATT and SNEGSKA (reference sequence). The CDR3 is made up of 11 amino acids. CDR3 loop: CSARKEGSLYF.

This chain links TRBV5-1 with TRBJ2-7; TCRdb's assignment of TRBD2 cannot be checked, as there is no DNA. The CDR3 is 18 residues long. Germline-derived CDR1 and CDR2 are SGHRS and YFSETQ. The CDR3 spells CASSSGLAGGRGVYEQYF.

The gene calls are TRBV15 and TRBJ2-7; checking the TCRdb D call of TRBD1 is not possible without DNA. This CDR3 has 14 residues. CDR1 and CDR2 from the germline V gene are LNHNV and YYDKDF (reference sequence). This CDR3 reads CATSRDPGVYEQYF.

The V call is TRBV29-1, the J call TRBJ1-2; TCRdb's D call of TRBD1 is untestable without DNA. This CDR3 has 15 residues. Germline CDR1 SQVTM, CDR2 ANQGSEA. This CDR3 reads CSDLVVAGGHYGYTF.

The chain couples TRBV20-1 to TRBJ2-1; the TRBD2 assignment by TCRdb is unverifiable without DNA. Germline CDR1 DFQATT, CDR2 SNEGSKA (reference sequence). The CDR3 consists of 18 residues. CDR3 amino acids: CSARDASGRPSSYNEQFF.

CDR3 protein: CASSPAPGRREKLFF. The chain is built from TRBV4-2 and TRBJ1-4; without DNA, the TCRdb call of TRBD1 cannot be checked. The length of the CDR3 is 15 residues. Per germline, CDR1 LGHNA and CDR2 YNFKEQ.

This chain's CDR3 is CASSQGGYEKLFF. The genes are TRBV4-2 and TRBJ1-4; checking the TCRdb D call of TRBD1 is not possible without DNA. This CDR3 contains 13 residues. Germline V gene sequence: CDR1 LGHNA, CDR2 YNFKEQ.